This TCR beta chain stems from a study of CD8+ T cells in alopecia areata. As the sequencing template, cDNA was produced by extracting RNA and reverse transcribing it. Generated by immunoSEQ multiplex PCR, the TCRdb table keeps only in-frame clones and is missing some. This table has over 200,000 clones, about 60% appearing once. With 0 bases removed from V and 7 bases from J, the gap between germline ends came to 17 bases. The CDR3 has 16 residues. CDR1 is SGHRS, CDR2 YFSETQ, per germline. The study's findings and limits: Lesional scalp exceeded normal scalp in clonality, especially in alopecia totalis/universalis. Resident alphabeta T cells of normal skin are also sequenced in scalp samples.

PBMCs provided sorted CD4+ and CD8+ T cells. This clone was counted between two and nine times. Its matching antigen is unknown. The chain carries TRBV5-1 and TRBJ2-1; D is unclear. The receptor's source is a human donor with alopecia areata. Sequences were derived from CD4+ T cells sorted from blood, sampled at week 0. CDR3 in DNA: TGCGCCAGCAGCTTGGCGCTAAGGTCTTATTCTAATGAGCAGTTCTTC. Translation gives CASSLALRSYSNEQFF.